These 20 T cell receptor beta chains were all obtained from the same sample, sequenced in a study of T cell repertoires in cytomegalovirus infection. TCRdb re-derived calls from the reads in MiXCR, one entry per CDR3 protein. This sample has around 170,000 distinct CDR3 sequences; about 15% occur once, and the top ten carry roughly 30%. Sequencing used PBMCs. These receptors all stem from a human donor in good health (CMV status not recorded). Some clones in this sample may be carry-over from other donors' samples.

This clonotype was seen only a few times. The rearrangement uses TRBV29-1 and TRBJ2-1, with TRBD2 as a possible D gene (6 bases). Trimming removed 0 bases at V and 6 bases at J, with 15 bases between. Looked up from germline, CDR1 is SQVTM and CDR2 is ANQGSEA. This CDR3 contains 15 residues. CDR3 nucleotide sequence: TGCAGCGTTGAAGAACGTGGCGGGACCGTCAATGAGCAGTTCTTC. Protein product: CSVEERGGTVNEQFF.

This clonotype was recorded a few times. The chain employs TRBV20-1 and TRBJ2-3; 7 bases are a match to TRBD2. Germline V gene lookup returns CDR1 DFQATT and CDR2 SNEGSKA (reference sequence). The CDR3 totals 15 residues. The CDR3 protein is CQPMGRERRTDTQYF. The CDR3 region has the DNA TGCCAGCCGATGGGGCGGGAGCGGCGCACAGATACGCAGTATTTT.

This clonotype was seen many times. The chain has TRBV6-6 and TRBJ1-4, with 9 bases that match TRBD1. This CDR3 contains 17 residues. V shed 4 bases and J 6 bases; nucleotides not matched to a gene: 12. Germline V gene sequence: CDR1 MNHNY, CDR2 SVGAGI (reference sequence). CDR3 amino acids: CASSSLPRDRVDEKLFF. CDR3 DNA sequence: TGTGCCAGCAGTTCGCTCCCCCGGGACAGGGTTGATGAAAAACTGTTTTTT.

This clonotype was picked up many times. CDR3 residues: CASSLAHRGEAFF. CDR3 DNA: TGTGCCAGCAGCTTAGCTCACAGGGGCGAAGCTTTCTTT. V gene TRBV7-9 combines with J gene TRBJ1-1; TRBD1 matches at 7 bases. This CDR3 has 13 amino acids. J gave up 8 bases and V 0 bases, and 3 bases lay outside the gene matches. The germline gives CDR1 SEHNR, CDR2 FQNEAQ (reference sequence).

This clonotype was observed at least ten times. The chain uses TRBV12-3 or TRBV12-4 and TRBJ1-5; D not resolved. CDR3 length: 13 amino acids. Trimming cost V 4 bases and J 1 base, with 5 bases left between them. CDR3 DNA: TGTGCCAGCAGTTCGGACAGCAATCAGCCCCAGCATTTT. It specifies CASSSDSNQPQHF.

The CDR3 nucleotides are TGTGCCAGCAGCCCTGGACAGGGAAGCGATGAGCAGTTCTTC. Its protein is CASSPGQGSDEQFF. This chain joins TRBV13 and TRBJ2-1, with 8 bases aligning to TRBD1. Germline CDR1 PRHDT, CDR2 FYEKMQ (reference sequence). The CDR3 consists of 14 residues. V shed 5 bases, J shed 8 bases, and the junction held 8 bases outside the gene matches.

The chain joins TRBV20-1 to TRBJ2-1, with a tentative D call TRBD2 (6 bases). CDR1 DFQATT and CDR2 SNEGSKA come from the germline V gene (reference sequence). Trimming pared 5 bases from V and 6 bases from J, leaving 14 bases between. The CDR3 has 13 residues. CDR3 protein: CSAFSGNSNEQFF. CDR3 in DNA: TGCAGTGCTTTTAGCGGTAACTCCAATGAGCAGTTCTTC.

In regard to this clonotype: One base away lies a much larger clone, so this may be a sequencing read error. The chain couples TRBV7-2 to TRBJ2-1; 8 nucleotides align to TRBD2. CDR1 and CDR2 from the germline V gene are SGHTA and FQGNSA. The CDR3 contains 17 residues. V lost 5 bases to trimming and J lost 1 base; unmatched junction nucleotides: 10. CDR3 protein: CASSAGSSGRSYNEQFF. CDR3 in DNA: TGTGCCAGCAGCGCGGGGTCCAGCGGGAGATCCTACAATGAGCAGTTCTTC.

Many counts were recorded for this clonotype. CDR3: CASSLAAGFSGANVLTF. CDR3 DNA sequence: TGTGCCAGCAGCTTAGCGGCAGGTTTCTCTGGGGCCAACGTCCTGACTTTC. This rearrangement joins TRBV7-8 to TRBJ2-6; D is ambiguous. Per the germline V gene, CDR1 is SGHVS and CDR2 is FQNEAQ. The ends were cut back, 0 bases at V and 0 bases at J, with 9 bases in the middle. This CDR3 region has 17 residues.

The chain recombines TRBV2 with TRBJ1-4; maybe TRBD1 (6 bases). Germline V gene sequence: CDR1 SNHLY, CDR2 FYNNEI. This CDR3 has 14 residues. V lost 4 bases, J lost 7 bases, and 13 bases lay in between. CDR3: CASSVNREGEKLFF. The CDR3 DNA sequence: TGTGCCAGCAGTGTAAACAGGGAGGGTGAAAAACTGTTTTTT.

This clonotype was counted a few times. The genes are TRBV5-1 and TRBJ1-2, with 9 nucleotides matching TRBD1. This CDR3 has 15 amino acids. The V gene's germline CDR1 is SGHRS and CDR2 YFSETQ. With 5 bases clipped from V and 3 bases from J, the junction kept 8 bases outside the gene matches. The CDR3 loop reads CASRYGTGNDYGYTF. In DNA form, the CDR3 reads TGCGCCAGCAGATATGGGACAGGGAACGACTATGGCTACACCTTC. Complete variable domain (other parts from reference TRBV5-1 and TRBJ1-2): KAGVTQTPRYLIKTRGQQVTLSCSPISGHRSVSWYQQTPGQGLQFLFEYFSETQRNKGNFPGRFSGRQFSNSRSEMNVSTLELGDSALYLCASRYGTGNDYGYTFGSGTRLTVV.

The sample holds many counts of this clonotype. The chain employs TRBV7-9 and TRBJ2-5, with 8 bases that match TRBD2. The V gene's germline CDR1 is SEHNR and CDR2 FQNEAQ (reference sequence). The V gene end was trimmed by 4 bases and the J gene end by 1 base; junction bases not matched to a gene: 5. The CDR3 extends over 15 amino acids. The CDR3 DNA reads TGTGCCAGCAGCTCCGGGAGGGGAGTCCAAGAGACCCAGTACTTC. Its translation is CASSSGRGVQETQYF.

The CDR3 nucleotides read TGTGCCAGCAGCTCGACAGGAAGCAATCAGCCCCAGCATTTT. This gives the protein CASSSTGSNQPQHF. The rearrangement links TRBV7-9 to TRBJ1-5; D possibly corresponds to TRBD1 (6 bases). With 4 bases removed from V and 1 base from J, the gap between germline ends came to 8 bases. The CDR3 sequence is 14 residues long. From germline, CDR1 is SEHNR and CDR2 FQNEAQ (reference sequence).

The chain links TRBV29-1 to TRBJ1-2, with 7 bases lining up with TRBD1. Germline V gene sequence: CDR1 SQVTM, CDR2 ANQGSEA. The CDR3 totals 14 residues. Germline trimming cut 5 bases from V and 8 bases from J; bases unmatched to any gene: 14. The CDR3 loop reads CSVLGQDGAWGYTF. CDR3 DNA: TGCAGCGTTCTAGGACAGGACGGGGCTTGGGGCTACACCTTC.

This clonotype was counted ten times or more. The chain couples TRBV7-2 to TRBJ1-1; D gene ambiguous. V was clipped by 2 bases and J by 2 bases, with 9 bases between them. Germline-derived CDR1 and CDR2 are SGHTA and FQGNSA. The CDR3 spans 14 residues. The CDR3 DNA reads TGTGCCAGCAGCTTAAGGGCAGGAAACACTGAAGCTTTCTTT. It encodes CASSLRAGNTEAFF.

The chain recombines TRBV5-4 with TRBJ1-1; perhaps TRBD1 as D (5 bases). The V gene lost 4 bases and the J gene lost 2 bases, with 12 bases spanning the gap. The CDR3 has 14 residues. Germline-derived CDR1 and CDR2 are SGHNT and YYREEE (reference sequence). The CDR3 region is CASSPRQKNTEAFF. Written as DNA, the CDR3 is TGTGCCAGCAGCCCAAGACAGAAAAACACTGAAGCTTTCTTT.

This clonotype has only a few counts. The chain joins TRBV6-4 to TRBJ2-1; 10 nucleotides match TRBD2. Trimming removed 4 bases from V and 8 bases from J; junction bases left unmatched: 8. This CDR3 is 15 amino acids long. The germline CDR1 and CDR2 sequences are MRHNA and SNTAGT. CDR3 coding DNA: TGTGCCAGCAGTGGGGCTAGCGGGGGAACGGATGAGCAGTTCTTC. This translates into CASSGASGGTDEQFF.

This clonotype was picked up a small number of times. V and J are TRBV28 and TRBJ2-5, with D possibly being TRBD2 (5 bases). The CDR3 runs to 12 residues. Germline V CDR1 and CDR2: MDHEN, SYDVKM. The V end lost 4 bases, the J end lost 5 bases, and 8 bases lay between the germline ends. This CDR3 reads CASSSSMETQYF. The CDR3 DNA follows: TGTGCCAGCAGTTCTAGCATGGAGACCCAGTACTTC.

This clonotype is medium-sized. The V call is TRBV4-2, the J call TRBJ2-7; D gene uncertain. The V end was cut by 0 bases, the J end by 2 bases, with 14 bases between. The CDR3 is 16 residues long. Germline assignment: CDR1 LGHNA and CDR2 YNFKEQ. CDR3 amino acids: CASSQEEAPPAYEQYF. DNA for the CDR3: TGTGCCAGCAGCCAAGAGGAAGCTCCACCTGCCTACGAGCAGTACTTC.

A remark on this clonotype: It is likely a read error, because the conserved phenylalanine at the end of the CDR3 is missing. The chain combines TRBV14 with TRBJ2-1; 12 bases are shared with TRBD2. Germline assignment: CDR1 SGHDN and CDR2 FVKESK. The CDR3 runs to 16 residues. In DNA, the CDR3 is TGTGCCAGAAGCCCAGGACTAGCGGGACGGTACAATGAGCAGTTCTTA. Amino acids: CARSPGLAGRYNEQFL.